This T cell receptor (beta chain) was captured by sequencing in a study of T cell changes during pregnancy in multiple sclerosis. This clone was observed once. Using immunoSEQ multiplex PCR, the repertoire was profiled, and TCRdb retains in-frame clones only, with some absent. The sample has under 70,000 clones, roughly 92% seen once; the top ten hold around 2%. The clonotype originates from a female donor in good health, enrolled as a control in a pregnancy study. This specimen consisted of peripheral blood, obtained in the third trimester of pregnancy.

The CDR3 nucleotides are TGTGCCAGCTCAAAGCGACAGGAAGAGACCCAGTACTTC. Its protein product is CASSKRQEETQYF. The chain recombines TRBV18 with TRBJ2-5, with D maybe TRBD1 (6 bases). The germline CDR1 and CDR2 sequences are KGHSH and LQKENI. This CDR3 is 13 amino acids long. V lost 5 bases and J 3 bases, leaving 10 bases between the germline ends.